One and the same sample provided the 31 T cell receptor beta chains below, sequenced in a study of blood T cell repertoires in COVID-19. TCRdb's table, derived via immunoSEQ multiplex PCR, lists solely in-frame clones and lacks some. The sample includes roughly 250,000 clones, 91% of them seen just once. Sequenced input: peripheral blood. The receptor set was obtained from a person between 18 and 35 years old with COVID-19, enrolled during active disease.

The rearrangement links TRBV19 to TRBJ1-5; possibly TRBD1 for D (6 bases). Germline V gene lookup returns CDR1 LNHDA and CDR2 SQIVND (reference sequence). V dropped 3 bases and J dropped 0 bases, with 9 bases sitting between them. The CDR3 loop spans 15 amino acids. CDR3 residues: CASSIYRDSNQPQHF. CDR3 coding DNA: TGTGCCAGTAGTATTTACAGGGATAGCAATCAGCCCCAGCATTTT.

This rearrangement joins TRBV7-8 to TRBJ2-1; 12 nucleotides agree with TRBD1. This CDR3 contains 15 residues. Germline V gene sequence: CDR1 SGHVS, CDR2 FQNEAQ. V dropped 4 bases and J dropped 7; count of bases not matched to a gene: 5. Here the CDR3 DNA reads TGTGCCAGCAGCTCCTTGGGACAGGGGGCAAATGAGCAGTTCTTC. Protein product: CASSSLGQGANEQFF.

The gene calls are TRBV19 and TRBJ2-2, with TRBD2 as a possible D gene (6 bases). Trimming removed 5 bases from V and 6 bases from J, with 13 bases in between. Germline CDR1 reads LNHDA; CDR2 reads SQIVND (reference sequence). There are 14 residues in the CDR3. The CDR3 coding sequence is TGTGCCAGTAGTTTCGGAGGGCGCCCCGGGGAGCTGTTTTTT. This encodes CASSFGGRPGELFF.

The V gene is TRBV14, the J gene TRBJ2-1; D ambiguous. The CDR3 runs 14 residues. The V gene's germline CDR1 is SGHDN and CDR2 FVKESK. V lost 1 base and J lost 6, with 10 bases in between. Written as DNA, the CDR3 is TGTGCCAGCAGCCAAGTGGGCAGGATCAATGAGCAGTTCTTC. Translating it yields CASSQVGRINEQFF.

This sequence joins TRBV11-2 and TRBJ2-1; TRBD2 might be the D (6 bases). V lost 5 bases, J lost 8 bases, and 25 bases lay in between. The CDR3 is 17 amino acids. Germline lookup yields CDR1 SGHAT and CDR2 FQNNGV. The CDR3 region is CASSAAPGLTTPDEQFF. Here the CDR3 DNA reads TGTGCCAGCAGCGCAGCCCCGGGACTCACGACCCCGGATGAGCAGTTCTTC.

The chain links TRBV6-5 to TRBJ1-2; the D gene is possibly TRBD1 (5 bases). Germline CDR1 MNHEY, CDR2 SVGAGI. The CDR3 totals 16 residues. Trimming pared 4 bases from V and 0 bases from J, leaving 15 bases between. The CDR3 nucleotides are TGTGCCAGCAGTTTCTGGAAGGGGATAACTAACTATGGCTACACCTTC. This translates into CASSFWKGITNYGYTF.

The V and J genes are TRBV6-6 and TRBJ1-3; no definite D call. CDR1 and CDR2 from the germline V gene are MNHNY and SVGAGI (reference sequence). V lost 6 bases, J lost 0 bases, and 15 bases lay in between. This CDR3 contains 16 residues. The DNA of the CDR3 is TGTGCCAGCAGAACGACTACTGGGGACTCTGGAAACACCATATATTTT. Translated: CASRTTTGDSGNTIYF.

The CDR3 reads CASRPGTSGRVFF. As DNA, the CDR3 is TGTGCCAGCAGACCCGGGACTAGCGGGAGGGTGTTCTTC. The genes are TRBV28 and TRBJ2-1; 16 nucleotides match TRBD2. V shed 6 bases and J 15 bases; nucleotides not matched to a gene: 5. This CDR3 has 13 amino acids. Per germline, CDR1 MDHEN and CDR2 SYDVKM. Full variable domain (missing parts from reference TRBV28 and TRBJ2-1): DVKVTQSSRYLVKRTGEKVFLECVQDMDHENMFWYRQDPGLGLRLIYFSYDVKMKEKGDIPEGYSVSREKKERFSLILESASTNQTSMYLCASRPGTSGRVFFGPGTRLTVL.

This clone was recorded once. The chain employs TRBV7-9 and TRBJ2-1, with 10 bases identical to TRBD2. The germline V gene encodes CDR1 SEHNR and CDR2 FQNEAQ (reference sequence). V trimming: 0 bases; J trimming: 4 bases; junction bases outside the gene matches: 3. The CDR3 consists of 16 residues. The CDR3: CASSLALAGVYNEQFF. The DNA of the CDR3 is TGTGCCAGCAGCTTAGCCCTAGCGGGAGTATACAATGAGCAGTTCTTC. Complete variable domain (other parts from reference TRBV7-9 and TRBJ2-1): DTGVSQNPRHKITKRGQNVTFRCDPISEHNRLYWYRQTLGQGPEFLTYFQNEAQLEKSRLLSDRFSAERPKGSFSTLEIQRTEQGDSAMYLCASSLALAGVYNEQFFGPGTRLTVL.

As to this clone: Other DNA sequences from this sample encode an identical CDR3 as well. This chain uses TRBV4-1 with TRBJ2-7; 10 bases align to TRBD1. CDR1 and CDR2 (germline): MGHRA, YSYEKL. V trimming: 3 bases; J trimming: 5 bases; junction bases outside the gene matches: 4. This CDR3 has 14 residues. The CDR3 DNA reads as TGCGCCAGCAGCCATGGGACAGGGGCGGACGAGCAGTACTTC. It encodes CASSHGTGADEQYF.

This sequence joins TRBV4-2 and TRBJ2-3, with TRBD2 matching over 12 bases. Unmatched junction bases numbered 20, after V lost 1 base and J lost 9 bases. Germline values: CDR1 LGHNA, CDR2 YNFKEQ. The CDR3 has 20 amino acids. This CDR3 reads CASSQALGNPTTSGRITQYF. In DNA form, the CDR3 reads TGTGCCAGCAGCCAAGCCCTAGGAAACCCTACTACTAGCGGGAGGATAACGCAGTATTTT.

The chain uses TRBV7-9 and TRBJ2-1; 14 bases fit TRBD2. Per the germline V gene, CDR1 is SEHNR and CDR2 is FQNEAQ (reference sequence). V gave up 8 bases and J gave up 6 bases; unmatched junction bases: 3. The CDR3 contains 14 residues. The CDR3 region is CASSGLAGANEQFF. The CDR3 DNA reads TGTGCCAGCTCGGGACTAGCGGGGGCCAATGAGCAGTTCTTC.

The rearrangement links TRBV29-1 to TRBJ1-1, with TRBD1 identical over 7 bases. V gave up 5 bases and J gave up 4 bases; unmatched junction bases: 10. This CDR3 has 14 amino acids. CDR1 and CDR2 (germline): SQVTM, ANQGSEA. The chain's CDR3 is CSVYPGSGGTEAFF. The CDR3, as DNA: TGCAGCGTTTACCCCGGGTCAGGGGGCACTGAAGCTTTCTTT.

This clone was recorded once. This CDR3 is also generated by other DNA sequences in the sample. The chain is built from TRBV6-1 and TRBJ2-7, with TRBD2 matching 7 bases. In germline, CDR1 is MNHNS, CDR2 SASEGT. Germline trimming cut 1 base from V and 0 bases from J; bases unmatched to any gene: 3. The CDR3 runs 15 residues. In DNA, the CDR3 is TGTGCCAGCAGTGAAGTGGGCGGGAGCTCCTACGAGCAGTACTTC. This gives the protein CASSEVGGSSYEQYF.

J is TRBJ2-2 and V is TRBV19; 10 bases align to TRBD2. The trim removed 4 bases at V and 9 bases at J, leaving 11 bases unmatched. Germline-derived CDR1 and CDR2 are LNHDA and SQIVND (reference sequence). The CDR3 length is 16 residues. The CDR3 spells CASSTPAGGQFRELFF. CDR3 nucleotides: TGTGCCAGTAGTACCCCAGCGGGAGGGCAATTCCGGGAGCTGTTTTTT.

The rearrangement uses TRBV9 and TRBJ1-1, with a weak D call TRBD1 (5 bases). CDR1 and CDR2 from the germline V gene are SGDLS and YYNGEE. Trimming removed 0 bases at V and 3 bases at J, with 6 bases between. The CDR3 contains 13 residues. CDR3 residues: CASSVAGDTEAFF. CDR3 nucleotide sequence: TGTGCCAGCAGCGTAGCGGGGGACACTGAAGCTTTCTTT.

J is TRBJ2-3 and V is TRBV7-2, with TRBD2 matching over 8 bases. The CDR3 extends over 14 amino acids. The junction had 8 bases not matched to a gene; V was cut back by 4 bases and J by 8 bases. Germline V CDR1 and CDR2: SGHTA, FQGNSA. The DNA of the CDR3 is TGTGCCAGCAGCTCCCGAGCGGCGGGAGGTACGCAGTATTTT. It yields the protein CASSSRAAGGTQYF.

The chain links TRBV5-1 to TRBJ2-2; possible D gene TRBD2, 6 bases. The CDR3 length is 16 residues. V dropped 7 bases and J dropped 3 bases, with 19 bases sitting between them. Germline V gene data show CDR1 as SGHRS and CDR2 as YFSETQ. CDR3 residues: CASVLFPGVDTGELFF. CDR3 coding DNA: TGCGCCAGCGTGCTTTTTCCGGGGGTCGACACCGGGGAGCTGTTTTTT.

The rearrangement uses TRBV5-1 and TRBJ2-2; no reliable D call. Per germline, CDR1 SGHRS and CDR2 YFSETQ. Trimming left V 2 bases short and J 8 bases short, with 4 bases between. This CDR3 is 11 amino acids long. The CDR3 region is CASSLQGELFF. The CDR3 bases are TGCGCCAGCAGCTTACAGGGGGAGCTGTTTTTT.

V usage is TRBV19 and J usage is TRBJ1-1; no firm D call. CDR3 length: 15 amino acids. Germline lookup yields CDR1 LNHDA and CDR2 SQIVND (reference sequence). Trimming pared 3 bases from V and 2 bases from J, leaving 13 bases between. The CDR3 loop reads CASSISGGVNTEAFF. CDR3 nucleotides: TGTGCCAGTAGTATTAGCGGAGGTGTTAACACTGAAGCTTTCTTT.

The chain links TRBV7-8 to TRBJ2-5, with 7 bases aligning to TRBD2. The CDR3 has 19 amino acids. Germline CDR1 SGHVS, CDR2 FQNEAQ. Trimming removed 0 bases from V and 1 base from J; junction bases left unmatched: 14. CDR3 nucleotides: TGTGCCAGCAGCTTAGCGGGGAGGGAAACTTACCGGGGCCAAGAGACCCAGTACTTC. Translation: CASSLAGRETYRGQETQYF.

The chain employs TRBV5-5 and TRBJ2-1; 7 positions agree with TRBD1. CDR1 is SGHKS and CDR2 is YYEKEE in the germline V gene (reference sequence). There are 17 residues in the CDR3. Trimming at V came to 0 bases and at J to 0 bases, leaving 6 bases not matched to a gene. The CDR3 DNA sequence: TGTGCCAGCAGCTTGGTGGGACAGTTGAGCTCCTACAATGAGCAGTTCTTC. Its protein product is CASSLVGQLSSYNEQFF.

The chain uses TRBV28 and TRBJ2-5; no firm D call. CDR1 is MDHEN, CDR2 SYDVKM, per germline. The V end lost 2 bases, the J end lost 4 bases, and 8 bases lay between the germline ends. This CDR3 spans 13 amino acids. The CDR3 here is CASSLGLPETQYF. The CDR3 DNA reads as TGTGCCAGCAGTTTAGGGCTACCAGAGACCCAGTACTTC.

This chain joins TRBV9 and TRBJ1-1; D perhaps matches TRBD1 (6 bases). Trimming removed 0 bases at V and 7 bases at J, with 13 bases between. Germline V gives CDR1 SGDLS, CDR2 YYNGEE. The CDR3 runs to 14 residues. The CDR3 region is CASSVGQAELEAFF. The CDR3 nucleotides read TGTGCCAGCAGCGTAGGACAGGCGGAACTTGAAGCTTTCTTT.

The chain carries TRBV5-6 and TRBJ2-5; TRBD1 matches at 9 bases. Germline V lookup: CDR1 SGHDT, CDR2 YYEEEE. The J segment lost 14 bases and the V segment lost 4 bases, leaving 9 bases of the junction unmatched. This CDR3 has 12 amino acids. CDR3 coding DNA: TGTGCCAGCAGCCGGGACAGGGTAATGGATTACTTC. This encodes CASSRDRVMDYF.

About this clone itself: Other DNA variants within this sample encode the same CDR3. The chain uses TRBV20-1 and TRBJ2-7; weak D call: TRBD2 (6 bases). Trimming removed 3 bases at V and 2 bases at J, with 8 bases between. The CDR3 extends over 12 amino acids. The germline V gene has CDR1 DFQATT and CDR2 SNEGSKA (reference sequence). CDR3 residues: CSASGGAYEQYF. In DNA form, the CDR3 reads TGCAGTGCTAGTGGCGGGGCCTACGAGCAGTACTTC.

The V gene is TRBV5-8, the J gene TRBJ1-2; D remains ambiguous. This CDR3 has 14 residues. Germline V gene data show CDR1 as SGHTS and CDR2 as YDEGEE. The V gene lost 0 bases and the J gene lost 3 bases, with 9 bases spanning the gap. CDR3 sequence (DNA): TGTGCCAGCAGCTTGGATCCCGTTCACTATGGCTACACCTTC. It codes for CASSLDPVHYGYTF.

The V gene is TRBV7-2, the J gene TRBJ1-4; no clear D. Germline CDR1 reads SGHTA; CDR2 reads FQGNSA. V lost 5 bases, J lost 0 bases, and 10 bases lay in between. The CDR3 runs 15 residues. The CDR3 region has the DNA TGTGCCAGCAGCCTTAGTCGAGCAACTAATGAAAAACTGTTTTTT. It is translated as CASSLSRATNEKLFF.

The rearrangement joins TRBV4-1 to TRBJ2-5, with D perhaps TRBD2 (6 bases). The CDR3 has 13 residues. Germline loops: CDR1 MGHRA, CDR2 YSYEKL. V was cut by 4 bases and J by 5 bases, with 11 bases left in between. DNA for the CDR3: TGCGCCAGCAGCCTGCGGGATGGGGAGACCCAGTACTTC. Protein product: CASSLRDGETQYF.

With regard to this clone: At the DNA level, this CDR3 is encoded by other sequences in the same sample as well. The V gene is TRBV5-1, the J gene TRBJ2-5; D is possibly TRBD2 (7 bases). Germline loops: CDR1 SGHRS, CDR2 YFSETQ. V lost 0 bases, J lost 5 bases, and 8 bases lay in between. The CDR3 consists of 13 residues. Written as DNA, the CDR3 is TGCGCCAGCAGCTTGGAGGGGGGGGAGACCCAGTACTTC. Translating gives CASSLEGGETQYF.

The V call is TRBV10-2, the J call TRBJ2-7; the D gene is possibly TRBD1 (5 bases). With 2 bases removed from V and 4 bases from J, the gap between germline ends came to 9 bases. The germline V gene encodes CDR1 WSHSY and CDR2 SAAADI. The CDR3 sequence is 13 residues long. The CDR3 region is CASSEVGQYEQYF. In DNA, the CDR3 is TGCGCCAGCAGTGAGGTGGGGCAATACGAGCAGTACTTC.